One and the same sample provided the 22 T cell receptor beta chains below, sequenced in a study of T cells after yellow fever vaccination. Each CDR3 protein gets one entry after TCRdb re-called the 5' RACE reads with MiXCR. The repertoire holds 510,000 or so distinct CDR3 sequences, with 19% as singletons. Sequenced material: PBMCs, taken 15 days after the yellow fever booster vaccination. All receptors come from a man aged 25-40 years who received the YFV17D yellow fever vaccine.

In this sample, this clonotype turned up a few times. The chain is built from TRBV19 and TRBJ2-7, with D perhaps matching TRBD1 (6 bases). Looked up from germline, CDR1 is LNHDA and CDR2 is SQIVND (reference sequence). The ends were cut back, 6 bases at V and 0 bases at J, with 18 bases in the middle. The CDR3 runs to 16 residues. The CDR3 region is CASSPGVRGSSYEQYF. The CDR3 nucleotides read TGTGCCAGTAGCCCAGGGGTCCGGGGTTCCTCCTACGAGCAGTACTTC.

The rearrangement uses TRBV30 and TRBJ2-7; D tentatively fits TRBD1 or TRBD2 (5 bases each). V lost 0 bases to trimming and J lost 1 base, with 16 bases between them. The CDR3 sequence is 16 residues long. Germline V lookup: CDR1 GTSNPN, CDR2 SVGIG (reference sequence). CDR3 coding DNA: TGTGCCTGGAGTGTACGAGGGACGGGAACTTCCTACGAGCAGTACTTC. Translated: CAWSVRGTGTSYEQYF.

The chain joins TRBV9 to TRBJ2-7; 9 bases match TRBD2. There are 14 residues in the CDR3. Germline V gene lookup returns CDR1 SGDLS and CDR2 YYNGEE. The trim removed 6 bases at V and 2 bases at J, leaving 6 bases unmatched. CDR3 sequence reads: CASNGGGVAYEQYF. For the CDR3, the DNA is TGTGCCAGCAACGGCGGGGGGGTTGCCTACGAGCAGTACTTC.

The CDR3 DNA reads TGTGCCAGCACTAGCGGGAGGGGGCAGTTCTTC. Its protein is CASTSGRGQFF. The chain has TRBV4-2 and TRBJ2-1; 12 nucleotides line up with TRBD2. The V gene end was trimmed by 7 bases and the J gene end by 12 bases; junction bases not matched to a gene: 1. In germline, CDR1 is LGHNA, CDR2 YNFKEQ. CDR3 size: 11 residues.

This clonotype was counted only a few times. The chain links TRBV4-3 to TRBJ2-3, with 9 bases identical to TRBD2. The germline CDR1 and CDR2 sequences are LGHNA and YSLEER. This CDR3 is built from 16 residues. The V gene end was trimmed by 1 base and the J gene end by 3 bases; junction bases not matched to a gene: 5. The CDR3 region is CASSQAPGLATDTQYF. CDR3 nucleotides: TGCGCCAGCAGCCAAGCTCCGGGACTAGCAACAGATACGCAGTATTTT.

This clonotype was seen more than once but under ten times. CDR3 in amino acids: CSARDVASGRVYNEQFF. CDR3 coding DNA: TGCAGTGCTAGAGATGTTGCTAGCGGGAGGGTTTACAATGAGCAGTTCTTC. The chain employs TRBV20-1 and TRBJ2-1; TRBD2 matches 12 bases. Germline V gives CDR1 DFQATT, CDR2 SNEGSKA (reference sequence). Germline trimming cut 0 bases from V and 4 bases from J; bases unmatched to any gene: 7. The CDR3 is 17 amino acids.

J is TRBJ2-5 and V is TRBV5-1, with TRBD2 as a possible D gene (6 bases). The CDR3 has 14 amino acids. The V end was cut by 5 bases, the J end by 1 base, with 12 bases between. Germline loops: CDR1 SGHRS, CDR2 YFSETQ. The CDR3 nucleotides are TGCGCCAGCAGGCTGCGGGGCACCCAAGAGACCCAGTACTTC. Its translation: CASRLRGTQETQYF.

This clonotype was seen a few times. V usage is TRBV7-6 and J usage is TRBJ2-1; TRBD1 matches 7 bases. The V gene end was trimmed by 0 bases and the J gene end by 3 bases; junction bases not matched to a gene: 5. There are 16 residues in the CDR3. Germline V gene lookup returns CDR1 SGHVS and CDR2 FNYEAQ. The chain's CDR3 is CASSLATGVSYNEQFF. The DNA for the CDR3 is TGTGCCAGCAGCTTAGCAACAGGGGTGAGCTACAATGAGCAGTTCTTC.

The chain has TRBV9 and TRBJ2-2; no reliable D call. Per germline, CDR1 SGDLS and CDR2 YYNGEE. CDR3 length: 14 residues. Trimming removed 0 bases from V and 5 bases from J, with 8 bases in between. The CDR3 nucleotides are TGTGCCAGCAGCGTAGATGTCAAAACCGGGGAGCTGTTTTTT. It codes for CASSVDVKTGELFF.

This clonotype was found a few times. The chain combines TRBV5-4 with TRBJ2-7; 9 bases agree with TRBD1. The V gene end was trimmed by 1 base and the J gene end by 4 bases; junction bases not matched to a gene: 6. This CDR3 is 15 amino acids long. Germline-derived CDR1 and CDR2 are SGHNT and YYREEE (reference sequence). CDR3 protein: CASSLKTGGGYEQYF. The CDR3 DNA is TGTGCCAGCAGCTTGAAGACAGGGGGTGGTTACGAGCAGTACTTC.

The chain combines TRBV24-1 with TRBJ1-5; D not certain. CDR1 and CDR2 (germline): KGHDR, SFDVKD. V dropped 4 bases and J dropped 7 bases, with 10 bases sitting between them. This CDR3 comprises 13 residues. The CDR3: CATSDPPGQPQHF. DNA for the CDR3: TGTGCCACCAGTGACCCCCCGGGGCAGCCCCAGCATTTT.

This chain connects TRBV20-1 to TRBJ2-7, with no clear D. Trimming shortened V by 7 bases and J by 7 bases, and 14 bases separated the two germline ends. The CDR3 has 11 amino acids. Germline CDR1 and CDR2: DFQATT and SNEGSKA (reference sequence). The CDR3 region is CSGRMLREQYF. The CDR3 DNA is TGCAGTGGACGAATGCTAAGGGAGCAGTACTTC.

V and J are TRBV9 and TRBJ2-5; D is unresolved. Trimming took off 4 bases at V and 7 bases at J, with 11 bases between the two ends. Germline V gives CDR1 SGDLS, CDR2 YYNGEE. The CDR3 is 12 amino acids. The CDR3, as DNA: TGTGCCAGCAGCACCTTCTCCGGGACCCAGTACTTC. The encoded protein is CASSTFSGTQYF.

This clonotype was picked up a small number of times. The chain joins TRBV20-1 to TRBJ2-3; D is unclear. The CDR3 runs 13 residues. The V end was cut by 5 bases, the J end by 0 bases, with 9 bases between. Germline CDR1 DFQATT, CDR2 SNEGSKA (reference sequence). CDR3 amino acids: CSAPFESTDTQYF. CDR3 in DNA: TGCAGTGCTCCATTCGAAAGCACAGATACGCAGTATTTT.

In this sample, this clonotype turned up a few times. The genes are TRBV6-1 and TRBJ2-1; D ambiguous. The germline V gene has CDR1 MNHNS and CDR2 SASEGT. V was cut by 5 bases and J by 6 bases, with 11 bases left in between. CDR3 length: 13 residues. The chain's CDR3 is CASSIDGFNEQFF. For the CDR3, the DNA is TGTGCCAGCAGTATTGACGGATTCAATGAGCAGTTCTTC.

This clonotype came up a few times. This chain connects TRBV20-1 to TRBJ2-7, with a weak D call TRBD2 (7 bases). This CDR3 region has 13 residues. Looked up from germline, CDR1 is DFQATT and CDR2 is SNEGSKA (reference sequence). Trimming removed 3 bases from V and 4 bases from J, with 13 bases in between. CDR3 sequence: CSAREGGFYEQYF. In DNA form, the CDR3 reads TGCAGTGCTAGGGAGGGGGGGTTTTACGAGCAGTACTTC.

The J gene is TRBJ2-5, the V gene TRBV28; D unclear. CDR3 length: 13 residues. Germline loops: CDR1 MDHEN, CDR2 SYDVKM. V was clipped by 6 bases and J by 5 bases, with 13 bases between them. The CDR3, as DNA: TGTGCCAGCAGCCCCGGTCGGTTGGAGACCCAGTACTTC. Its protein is CASSPGRLETQYF.

CDR3 nucleotides: TGCAGCGTCTCCGGGACTAGCGGGAGTTCGTACGAGCAGTACTTC. Translating it yields CSVSGTSGSSYEQYF. The V call is TRBV29-1, the J call TRBJ2-7, with 14 nucleotides matching TRBD2. The V gene end was trimmed by 6 bases and the J gene end by 4 bases; junction bases not matched to a gene: 8. The CDR3 loop spans 15 amino acids. Germline CDR1 and CDR2: SQVTM and ANQGSEA.

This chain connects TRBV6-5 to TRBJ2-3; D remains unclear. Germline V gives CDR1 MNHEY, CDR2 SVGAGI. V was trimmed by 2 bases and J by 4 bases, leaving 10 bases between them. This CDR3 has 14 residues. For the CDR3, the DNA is TGTGCCAGCAGTTACGGACGAGGCGCAGATACGCAGTATTTT. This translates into CASSYGRGADTQYF.

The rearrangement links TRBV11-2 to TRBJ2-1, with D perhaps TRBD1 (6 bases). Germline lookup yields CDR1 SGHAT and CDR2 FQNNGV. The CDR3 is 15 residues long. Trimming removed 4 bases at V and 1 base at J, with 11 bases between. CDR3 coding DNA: TGTGCCAGCAGCTACAACAGGGAGTCCTACAATGAGCAGTTCTTC. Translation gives CASSYNRESYNEQFF.

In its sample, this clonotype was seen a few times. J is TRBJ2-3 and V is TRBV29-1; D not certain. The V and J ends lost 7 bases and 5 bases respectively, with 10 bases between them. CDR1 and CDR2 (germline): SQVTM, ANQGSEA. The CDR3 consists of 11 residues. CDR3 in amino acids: CSARTGDTQYF. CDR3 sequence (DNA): TGCAGCGCCAGGACGGGAGATACGCAGTATTTT.

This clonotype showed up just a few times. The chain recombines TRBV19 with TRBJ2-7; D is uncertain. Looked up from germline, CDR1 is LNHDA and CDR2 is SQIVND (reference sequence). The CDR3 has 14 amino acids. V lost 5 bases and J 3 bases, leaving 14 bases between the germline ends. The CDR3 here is CASSPEGFYYEQYF. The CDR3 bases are TGTGCCAGTAGTCCTGAAGGGTTCTACTACGAGCAGTACTTC. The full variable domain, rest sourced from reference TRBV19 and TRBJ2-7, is DGGITQSPKYLFRKEGQNVTLSCEQNLNHDAMYWYRQDPGQGLRLIYYSQIVNDFQKGDIAEGYSVSREKKESFPLTVTSAQKNPTAFYLCASSPEGFYYEQYFGPGTRLTVT.